A single sample gave rise to the 22 T cell receptor beta chains below, sequenced in a study of early T cells in non-severe SARS-CoV-2 infection. From the 5' RACE reads, TCRdb called clonotypes with MiXCR, one entry per CDR3 protein. Among 65,000 to 70,000 distinct CDR3 sequences, 9.5% to 15% were seen once, and the ten largest hold about 1.7%. Sequenced material: whole blood. The receptors shown here come from an adult who was a healthcare worker with PCR-confirmed SARS-CoV-2 infection or an uninfected control (not recorded which).

Here the CDR3 DNA reads TGTGCCAGCAGCCCCGTAAGAGATACGCAGTATTTT. Its protein is CASSPVRDTQYF. The genes are TRBV5-4 and TRBJ2-3, with unresolved D. The CDR3 is made up of 12 amino acids. Per germline, CDR1 SGHNT and CDR2 YYREEE (reference sequence). V was trimmed by 4 bases and J by 5 bases, leaving 8 bases between them.

This clonotype was recorded a few times. The chain uses TRBV6-2 or TRBV6-3 and TRBJ2-3; maybe TRBD2 (5 bases). Trimming took 4 bases from V and 0 from J, leaving 11 bases between them. This CDR3 region has 15 residues. Germline values: CDR1 MNHEY, CDR2 SVGEGT. The CDR3 protein is CASSSSGGSTDTQYF. Written as DNA, the CDR3 is TGTGCCAGCAGTTCGAGCGGTGGGAGCACAGATACGCAGTATTTT.

This clonotype came up a few times. This sequence joins TRBV29-1 and TRBJ1-1; D is possibly TRBD1 (6 bases). The CDR3 sequence is 8 residues long. Per the germline V gene, CDR1 is SQVTM and CDR2 is ANQGSEA. Trimming cost V 7 bases and J 12 bases, with 9 bases left between them. CDR3 in DNA: TGCAGCGAGGGGGAAACTTTCTTT. Encoded protein: CSEGETFF.

This clonotype was detected a few times. The rearrangement uses TRBV18 and TRBJ2-3; D not resolved. V dropped 2 bases and J dropped 6 bases, with 6 bases sitting between them. The CDR3 totals 12 residues. The germline V gene encodes CDR1 KGHSH and CDR2 LQKENI. For the CDR3, the DNA is TGTGCCAGCTCACCAAGCGCGGATACGCAGTATTTT. It is translated as CASSPSADTQYF.

This clonotype was found many times. This chain uses TRBV13 with TRBJ1-4, with a weak D call TRBD1 (6 bases). The V end was cut by 2 bases, the J end by 7 bases, with 17 bases between. Germline V gene data show CDR1 as PRHDT and CDR2 as FYEKMQ (reference sequence). CDR3 length: 16 amino acids. The CDR3 sequence: CASSLKEGQNTEKLFF. CDR3 coding DNA: TGTGCCAGCAGCTTAAAAGAGGGACAAAATACTGAAAAACTGTTTTTT.

DNA for the CDR3: TGTGCCAGCAGTTATAGGTCACTGCCAAAAGAGACCCAGTACTTC. Residues: CASSYRSLPKETQYF. This chain joins TRBV6-6 and TRBJ2-5; D gene unclear. The CDR3 loop spans 15 amino acids. The V and J ends lost 3 bases and 3 bases respectively, with 14 bases between them. The germline V gene encodes CDR1 MNHNY and CDR2 SVGAGI (reference sequence).

This clonotype was seen a handful of times. The rearrangement joins TRBV7-8 to TRBJ2-7; 10 bases agree with TRBD1. CDR1 and CDR2 from the germline V gene are SGHVS and FQNEAQ. V shed 5 bases, J shed 2 bases, and the junction held 9 bases outside the gene matches. This CDR3 has 16 residues. CDR3 coding DNA: TGTGCCAGCAGCAAAGCGGGACAGGGGCCCACCTACGAGCAGTACTTC. The encoded protein is CASSKAGQGPTYEQYF.

V is TRBV3-1 and J is TRBJ2-7; D is uncertain. Germline loops: CDR1 LGHDT, CDR2 YNNKEL (reference sequence). Between the trimmed V and J ends, which lost 0 bases and 0 bases, there was a span of 9 bases. The CDR3 is made up of 15 amino acids. The CDR3 loop reads CASSQDEAYSYEQYF. Written as DNA, the CDR3 is TGTGCCAGCAGCCAAGATGAAGCGTACTCCTACGAGCAGTACTTC.

This clonotype showed up just once. The rearrangement uses TRBV18 and TRBJ1-2; D gene unclear. The V gene lost 2 bases and the J gene lost 3 bases, with 7 bases spanning the gap. This CDR3 is 13 amino acids long. CDR1 is KGHSH, CDR2 LQKENI, per germline. The CDR3 sequence is CASSPNRDYGYTF. CDR3 DNA: TGTGCCAGCTCACCAAATCGCGACTATGGCTACACCTTC.

A note on this clonotype: A read error is possible here, since a much larger clone lies one base away. The chain uses TRBV9 and TRBJ2-1; 11 positions agree with TRBD2. The CDR3 consists of 13 residues. Germline-derived CDR1 and CDR2 are SGDLS and YYNGEE. The chain's CDR3 is CTSQGLAANEQFF. In DNA form, the CDR3 reads TGTACCAGCCAGGGACTAGCGGCGAATGAGCAGTTCTTC.

The genes are TRBV5-1 and TRBJ2-3; 7 positions match TRBD1. In germline, CDR1 is SGHRS, CDR2 YFSETQ. Trimming at V came to 5 bases and at J to 4 bases, leaving 10 bases not matched to a gene. The CDR3 has 15 residues. The CDR3 DNA reads as TGCGCCAGCAGAGGGGACAGCCGGGTCGCAGATACGCAGTATTTT. Translated, it gives CASRGDSRVADTQYF. The variable domain in full, completed from reference TRBV5-1 and TRBJ2-3, reads KAGVTQTPRYLIKTRGQQVTLSCSPISGHRSVSWYQQTPGQGLQFLFEYFSETQRNKGNFPGRFSGRQFSNSRSEMNVSTLELGDSALYLCASRGDSRVADTQYFGPGTRLTVL.

The rearrangement joins TRBV5-6 to TRBJ2-5; D unresolved. Germline V gene sequence: CDR1 SGHDT, CDR2 YYEEEE. The length of the CDR3 is 14 residues. V lost 1 base and J 0 bases, leaving 7 bases between the germline ends. The CDR3 region has the DNA TGTGCCAGCAGCTTGTATCAGTACCAAGAGACCCAGTACTTC. Translation: CASSLYQYQETQYF.

This clonotype has just a few counts. The chain recombines TRBV11-2 with TRBJ1-2; D possibly corresponds to TRBD1 (5 bases). Per germline, CDR1 SGHAT and CDR2 FQNNGV. V was cut by 8 bases and J by 8 bases, with 21 bases left in between. The CDR3 spans 14 residues. The chain's CDR3 is CASSDLGARKGYTF. The CDR3 nucleotides read TGTGCCAGCTCCGATTTAGGGGCGCGGAAAGGCTACACCTTC.

This clonotype came up many times. This chain links TRBV6-1 with TRBJ1-1; no clear D gene. Germline V gene data show CDR1 as MNHNS and CDR2 as SASEGT. The CDR3 length is 16 residues. V was clipped by 6 bases and J by 2 bases, with 19 bases between them. DNA for the CDR3: TGTGCCAGCAGGCTCCCCTGGGCAATCAGCAACACTGAAGCTTTCTTT. Translation gives CASRLPWAISNTEAFF.

This clonotype was counted a few times. The chain uses TRBV30 and TRBJ2-5; TRBD1 matches at 8 bases. Losses at the gene ends were 1 base for V and 5 bases for J; bases not matched to a gene: 12. Germline CDR1 reads GTSNPN; CDR2 reads SVGIG (reference sequence). This CDR3 region has 16 residues. CDR3 DNA sequence: TGTGCCTGGAGTGGGTTTAGGGCAGGGGGCGCCGAGACCCAGTACTTC. Protein product: CAWSGFRAGGAETQYF.

The genes are TRBV12-5 and TRBJ2-7; 9 nucleotides line up with TRBD1. This CDR3 comprises 16 residues. V trimming: 0 bases; J trimming: 1 base; junction bases outside the gene matches: 4. Germline CDR1 is LGHNT and CDR2 is FRNRAP. The CDR3 sequence is CASGLVLDRGSYEQYF. The CDR3 DNA follows: TGTGCTAGTGGTTTGGTGCTGGACAGGGGATCCTACGAGCAGTACTTC.

In its sample, this clonotype was seen a few times. The rearrangement links TRBV5-1 to TRBJ2-3, with a possible D match to TRBD1 (6 bases). V lost 6 bases, J lost 5 bases, and 19 bases lay in between. The CDR3 is 15 residues long. CDR1 and CDR2 from the germline V gene are SGHRS and YFSETQ. In nucleotides, the CDR3 is TGCGCCAGCACCCAGGGGCCCGCCGGGGAAGATACGCAGTATTTT. It specifies CASTQGPAGEDTQYF.

This clonotype was counted ten times or more. The chain carries TRBV11-2 and TRBJ2-1, with 7 nucleotides matching TRBD1. Per the germline V gene, CDR1 is SGHAT and CDR2 is FQNNGV. Trimming at V came to 5 bases and at J to 5 bases, leaving 15 bases not matched to a gene. This CDR3 is 17 amino acids long. CDR3 protein: CASSQSPTGVSHNEQFF. CDR3 nucleotide sequence: TGTGCCAGCAGCCAGTCCCCCACAGGGGTCAGCCACAATGAGCAGTTCTTC. The variable domain in full, with the rest retrieved from reference TRBV11-2 and TRBJ2-1, is EAGVAQSPRYKIIEKRQSVAFWCNPISGHATLYWYQQILGQGPKLLIQFQNNGVVDDSQLPKDRFSAERLKGVDSTLKIQPAKLEDSAVYLCASSQSPTGVSHNEQFFGPGTRLTVL.

This clonotype came up many times. The gene calls are TRBV12-3 or TRBV12-4 and TRBJ2-1; 8 bases map to TRBD1. The CDR3 covers 15 residues. J gave up 6 bases and V 5 bases, and 9 bases lay outside the gene matches. CDR3 region: CASSPQGARFNEQFF. The CDR3 DNA reads as TGTGCCAGCAGTCCGCAGGGGGCGCGTTTCAATGAGCAGTTCTTC.

This clonotype came up many times. The chain links TRBV5-4 to TRBJ2-3; D gene ambiguous. CDR3 size: 13 residues. V was trimmed by 3 bases and J by 1 base, leaving 6 bases between them. In germline, CDR1 is SGHNT, CDR2 YYREEE (reference sequence). CDR3 DNA sequence: TGTGCCAGCAGCTCGATCGGCACAGATACGCAGTATTTT. Its translation is CASSSIGTDTQYF. Filled out from reference TRBV5-4 and TRBJ2-3, the complete variable domain reads ETGVTQSPTHLIKTRGQQVTLRCSSQSGHNTVSWYQQALGQGPQFIFQYYREEENGRGNFPPRFSGLQFPNYSSELNVNALELDDSALYLCASSSIGTDTQYFGPGTRLTVL.

Many counts were recorded for this clonotype. The chain uses TRBV6-2 or TRBV6-3 and TRBJ2-5, with 9 bases matching TRBD2. The CDR3 spans 13 residues. V shed 6 bases, J shed 2 bases, and the junction held 1 base outside the gene matches. In germline, CDR1 is MNHEY, CDR2 SVGEGT. CDR3 nucleotide sequence: TGTGCCAGCAGGACTAGCGGACAAGAGACCCAGTACTTC. Encoded protein: CASRTSGQETQYF.

The chain has TRBV20-1 and TRBJ2-7, with 7 bases aligning to TRBD2. Germline V lookup: CDR1 DFQATT, CDR2 SNEGSKA (reference sequence). The V segment lost 5 bases and the J segment 4 bases; nucleotides outside the gene matches: 17. The CDR3 is made up of 16 amino acids. The CDR3 DNA reads TGCAGTGCTCATCCAACTACTAGCGCGGATACGTACGAGCAGTACTTC. This sequence encodes CSAHPTTSADTYEQYF.